This TCR beta chain was identified during a study of patients and donors after allogeneic stem cell transplantation. Germline-derived CDR1 and CDR2 are LNHDA and SQIVND (reference sequence). The germline V and J ends were trimmed by 4 bases and 0 bases, with 12 bases remaining between them. The CDR3 is 15 residues long. This clonotype was detected many times. TCRdb re-derived calls from the RT-PCR reads in MiXCR, one entry per CDR3 protein. This sample carries about 87,000 distinct CDR3 sequences, just under 5% of them seen once, and the ten largest clones take about 3%. The TCR sequence derives from a human donor who was either an allogeneic HSCT recipient or a stem cell or donor lymphocyte infusion donor (not recorded which). It is not recorded whose cells these are; they may come from a transplant donor. This sequence joins TRBV19 and TRBJ1-1; D is unclear. The sequenced sample was blood, either unsorted or a sorted T cell fraction (not recorded which). This chain's CDR3 is CASSTTQALNTEAFF. CDR3 nucleotide sequence: TGTGCCAGTAGTACCACTCAGGCCTTGAACACTGAAGCTTTCTTT.